This entry describes one T cell receptor beta chain. The sample originates from a study of shared clonotypes between healthy human individuals. CDR3 length: 15 residues. CDR1 is SGHRS, CDR2 YFSETQ, per germline. Between the trimmed V and J ends, which lost 3 bases and 2 bases, there was a span of 12 bases. Only in-frame clones appear in the TCRdb table, and some are missing; sequencing was by immunoSEQ multiplex PCR. This table has roughly 500,000 clones, 60% to 80% appearing once. Sequenced sample: PBMCs. The clonotype comes from a middle-aged woman in good health. Some clones in this sample may be carry-over from other donors' samples. The V gene is TRBV5-1, the J gene TRBJ2-1; maybe TRBD2 (6 bases). CDR3 DNA sequence: TGCGCCAGCAGCTGGACTACCGATACCTACAATGAGCAGTTCTTC. It encodes CASSWTTDTYNEQFF.